This is a list of T cell receptor beta chains from one sample in a study of CD8+ T cells in alopecia areata. Repertoires were generated with immunoSEQ multiplex PCR, while TCRdb's copy carries only in-frame clones and drops some. The sample yields over 150,000 clones, about 55% seen once. The starting material was CD8+ T cells sorted from blood, obtained at week 24, from a patient treated with tofacitinib. Receptor source: a human donor with alopecia areata. Both conserved end residues are part of each CDR3. A D gene is named only where the DNA matches it firmly. A row's size may be missing; if present it is once, few, many or a size class.

>few|TRBV29-1|-|TRBJ2-3
TGCAGCGTTGAAGATCCGGGCGCACCACCCCCCGGGAGCACAGATACGCAGTATTTT
CSVEDPGAPPPGSTDTQYF
>-|TRBV5-6|-|TRBJ2-7
TGTGCCAGCAGCTTGACCCCGGACGGAGAATCCTACGAGCAGTACTTC
CASSLTPDGESYEQYF
>once|TRBV14|TRBD1|TRBJ2-5
TGTGCCAGCAGCCGCCGACAGGGTCTTTGGGAGACCCAGTACTTC
CASSRRQGLWETQYF
>-|TRBV29-1|-|TRBJ2-3
TGCAGCGTTGAAGAATTAGGCAGACTCACAGATACGCAGTATTTT
CSVEELGRLTDTQYF
>-|TRBV6-5|-|TRBJ1-2
TGTGCCAGCCTAGCCGGGCGGGGCGGGAATGGCTACACCTTC
CASLAGRGGNGYTF
>-|TRBV7-9|-|TRBJ1-4
TGTGCCAGCAGCTTAGGGCCTAATGAAAAACTGTTTTTT
CASSLGPNEKLFF
>-|TRBV30|-|TRBJ1-1
TGTGCCTGGAGTGTGGTTGAAGCTTTCTTT
CAWSVVEAFF
>-|TRBV6-6|-|TRBJ2-2
TGTGCAATCACGGGGGCCGGGGAGCTGTTTTTT
CAITGAGELFF
>-|TRBV27|TRBD2|TRBJ2-3
TGTGCCAGCAGTTTATCCGAGCGGGGATACACAGATACGCAGTATTTT
CASSLSERGYTDTQYF
>-|TRBV9|-|TRBJ2-3
TGTGCCAGCAGCCCCCTTCCGGGAGATACGCAGTATTTT
CASSPLPGDTQYF
>-|TRBV7-9|-|TRBJ2-4
TGTGCCAGCAACCCCCTGACTTCGGGTGAAAACATTCAGTACTTC
CASNPLTSGENIQYF
>few|TRBV30|TRBD1|TRBJ2-7
TGTGCCTCAACCATCCAAGGACAGGGCTCCGAGCAGTACTTC
CASTIQGQGSEQYF
>-|TRBV29-1|-|TRBJ1-1
TGCAGCGTTGAATCAAGGGGTTATGCTTTCTTT
CSVESRGYAFF
>-|TRBV5-6|-|TRBJ2-7
TGTGCCAGCAGCTTGGCTACAGGGCGCGAGCAGTACTTC
CASSLATGREQYF
>-|TRBV7-2|TRBD2|TRBJ2-1
TGTGCCAGCAGCTTAAGTAGCGGGCGAACCTACAATGAGCAGTTCTTC
CASSLSSGRTYNEQFF
>-|TRBV4-2|-|TRBJ2-7
TGTGCCAGCAGCCAGGCACGAGATACCGAGCAGTACTTC
CASSQARDTEQYF
>-|TRBV7-2|-|TRBJ2-2
TGTGCCAGATCCCCCGCAGGCACTACGAACACCGGGGAGCTGTTTTTT
CARSPAGTTNTGELFF
>-|TRBV19|TRBD1|TRBJ1-2
TGTGCCAGTAGTGTGGACAGGGGGAGGGATGGCTACACCTTC
CASSVDRGRDGYTF
>-|TRBV10-3|-|TRBJ1-2
TGTGCCATCAGAGGAGGGGGAGCAGGGTCCCCTCCGGGCGGCTACACCTTC
CAIRGGGAGSPPGGYTF
>few|TRBV29-1|TRBD1|TRBJ2-3
TGCAGCGCCAGGGGATGGACAGGCCCAGATACGCAGTATTTT
CSARGWTGPDTQYF
>-|TRBV27|-|TRBJ2-2
TGTGCCAGCAGCCCTTGGGCCGGGGAGCTGTTTTTT
CASSPWAGELFF
>-|TRBV7-9|TRBD2|TRBJ2-3
TGTGCCAGCAACCTAAAATCCCAGCGGGGGGTCACAGATACGCAGTATTTT
CASNLKSQRGVTDTQYF
>-|TRBV4-2|TRBD1|TRBJ2-7
TGTGCCAGCAGCCAGGGACAGGGGTCCTACGAGCAGTACTTC
CASSQGQGSYEQYF
>few|TRBV25-1|-|TRBJ2-7
TGTGCCAGCAGTGAATCATCGTTTGGACAGACTGAGCAGTACTTC
CASSESSFGQTEQYF
>-|TRBV29-1|TRBD2|TRBJ2-7
TGCAGCGTTGCTGGACGGGGGGGGTACTACGAGCAGTACTTC
CSVAGRGGYYEQYF
>-|TRBV7-3|-|TRBJ2-1
TGTGCCAGCAGCCTTAATAACAATGAGCAGTTCTTC
CASSLNNNEQFF
>few|TRBV5-4|TRBD2|TRBJ2-4
TGTGCCAGCAGCTTGGGGCTAGCGGAGACAAACATTCAGTACTTC
CASSLGLAETNIQYF
>-|TRBV30|TRBD2|TRBJ2-1
TGTGCCTGGAGCTCCGGGACTAGCGGGGGGGATGAGCAGTTCTTC
CAWSSGTSGGDEQFF
>-|TRBV10-3|TRBD1|TRBJ1-1
TGTGCCATCAGTGAGAAGGGCAGGGGACAGGGAGAAGCTTTCTTT
CAISEKGRGQGEAFF
>-|TRBV5-6|-|TRBJ2-1
TGTGCCAGCAGCTCGGAGTTGAATGAGCAGTTCTTC
CASSSELNEQFF
>-|TRBV13|-|TRBJ2-7
TGTGCCAGCAGCTTACGAGACAGCCACGAGCAGTACTTC
CASSLRDSHEQYF
>many|TRBV4-3|-|TRBJ2-1
TGCGCCAGCAGCCAGTTCGGTGGGAATGAGCAGTTCTTC
CASSQFGGNEQFF
>-|TRBV6-5|TRBD2|TRBJ2-7
TGTGCCAGCAGTTACTCGGGAGGGGACCTTACCTACGAGCAGTACTTC
CASSYSGGDLTYEQYF
>-|TRBV20-1|-|TRBJ2-7
TGCAGTGCTAGGTCAGACTACGAGCAGTACTTC
CSARSDYEQYF
>-|TRBV5-6|-|TRBJ2-4
TGTGCCAGCAGCGGATCCCAGAACCAAAACATTCAGTACTTC
CASSGSQNQNIQYF
>many|TRBV29-1|-|TRBJ2-7
TGCAGCGTTCTGACAGTACAAACCTACGAGCAGTACTTC
CSVLTVQTYEQYF
>few|TRBV29-1|TRBD1|TRBJ2-1
TGCAGCGTTCACCTACGTGTGGGACAGGGCACCAATGAGCAGTTCTTC
CSVHLRVGQGTNEQFF
>few|TRBV19|-|TRBJ2-2
TGTGCCAGTAGTAGACAGCAGAACACCGGGGAGCTGTTTTTT
CASSRQQNTGELFF
>-|TRBV9|-|TRBJ2-1
TGTGCCAGCAGCGGGGCCGTAAATGAGCAGTTCTTC
CASSGAVNEQFF
>-|TRBV9|-|TRBJ2-7
TGTGCCAGCAGCGTAGGAGACCTCTACGAGCAGTACTTC
CASSVGDLYEQYF
>once|TRBV4-3|-|TRBJ2-7
TGCGCCAGCAGCCAAGGGGCAGGGGCTGACTCCTACGAGCAGTACTTC
CASSQGAGADSYEQYF
>few|TRBV4-3|TRBD2|TRBJ2-3
TGCGCCAGCAGCCAAACTAGCGGGCGCACAGATACGCAGTATTTT
CASSQTSGRTDTQYF
>-|TRBV7-9|-|TRBJ2-7
TGTGCCAGCAGCTCTGGGGGGACAGCCCAATTATACGAGCAGTACTTC
CASSSGGTAQLYEQYF
>-|TRBV4-1|-|TRBJ2-7
TGCGCCAGCAGCCAAGGCTCAAAGGGGGACGAGCAGTACTTC
CASSQGSKGDEQYF
>few|TRBV23-1|-|TRBJ1-5
TGCGCCAGCAGTCAGCGAAATCAGCCCCAGCATTTT
CASSQRNQPQHF
>few|TRBV18|TRBD1|TRBJ2-5
TGTGCCAGCTCACCAACAGGAGGACAGGGGGAGACCCAGTACTTC
CASSPTGGQGETQYF
>-|TRBV27|-|TRBJ1-2
TGTGCCAGCAGTTTAACCCAAAGTAACTATGGCTACACCTTC
CASSLTQSNYGYTF
>-|TRBV27|TRBD2|TRBJ2-3
TGTGCCAGCAGTTTATTGACTAGCGGGGGGACAGATACGCAGTATTTT
CASSLLTSGGTDTQYF
>-|TRBV9|TRBD1|TRBJ2-7
TGTGCCAGCAGCGCCGGGGACAGAATTTACGAGCAGTACTTC
CASSAGDRIYEQYF
>once|TRBV9|-|TRBJ1-1
TGTGCCAGCGGAGGTACTGAAGCTTTCTTT
CASGGTEAFF
>-|TRBV29-1|TRBD1|TRBJ2-1
TGCAGCGTCCGCCTCTCCTCGGGACAGGGGGCTGTTTATGAGCAGTTCTTC
CSVRLSSGQGAVYEQFF
>-|TRBV29-1|-|TRBJ2-7
TGCAGCGTTGTATCGGAGGGTAACGAGCAGTACTTC
CSVVSEGNEQYF
>-|TRBV7-6|-|TRBJ1-6
TGTGCCAGCAGCTTAGGCGGCCAGGGCAATTCACCCCTCCACTTT
CASSLGGQGNSPLHF
>-|TRBV6-5|TRBD2|TRBJ2-1
TGTGCCAGCACCAACCGACTAGCGGGGGAAGAGCAGTTCTTC
CASTNRLAGEEQFF
>-|TRBV6-5|-|TRBJ2-4
TGTGCCAGCAGTTACTCGATATCAGGGGCCAAAAACATTCAGTACTTC
CASSYSISGAKNIQYF